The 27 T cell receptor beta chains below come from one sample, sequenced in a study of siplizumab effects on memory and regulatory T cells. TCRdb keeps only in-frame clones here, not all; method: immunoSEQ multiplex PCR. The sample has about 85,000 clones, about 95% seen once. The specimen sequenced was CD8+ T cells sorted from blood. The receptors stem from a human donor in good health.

The CDR3 here is CASSPLGTSGGHYNEQFF. The DNA for the CDR3 is TGCGCCAGCAGCCCCCTGGGGACTAGCGGAGGCCACTACAATGAGCAGTTCTTC. J is TRBJ2-1 and V is TRBV4-1; 11 nucleotides align to TRBD2. The V segment lost 4 bases and the J segment 3 bases; nucleotides outside the gene matches: 11. In germline, CDR1 is MGHRA, CDR2 YSYEKL. The CDR3 loop spans 18 amino acids.

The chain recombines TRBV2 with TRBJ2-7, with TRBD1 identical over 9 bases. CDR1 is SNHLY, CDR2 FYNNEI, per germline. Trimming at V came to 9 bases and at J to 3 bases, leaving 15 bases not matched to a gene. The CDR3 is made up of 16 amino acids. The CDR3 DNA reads TGTGCCAGAAATCAATTTTCTTTGACAGGGGGCTACGAGCAGTACTTC. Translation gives CARNQFSLTGGYEQYF.

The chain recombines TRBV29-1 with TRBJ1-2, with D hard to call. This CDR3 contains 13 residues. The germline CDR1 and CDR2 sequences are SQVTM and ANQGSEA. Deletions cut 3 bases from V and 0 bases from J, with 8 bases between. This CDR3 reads CSVDTEANYGYTF. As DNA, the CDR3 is TGCAGCGTTGACACCGAAGCTAACTATGGCTACACCTTC. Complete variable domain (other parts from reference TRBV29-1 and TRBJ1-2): SAVISQKPSRDICQRGTSLTIQCQVDSQVTMMFWYRQQPGQSLTLIATANQGSEATYESGFVIDKFPISRPNLTFSTLTVSNMSPEDSSIYLCSVDTEANYGYTFGSGTRLTVV.

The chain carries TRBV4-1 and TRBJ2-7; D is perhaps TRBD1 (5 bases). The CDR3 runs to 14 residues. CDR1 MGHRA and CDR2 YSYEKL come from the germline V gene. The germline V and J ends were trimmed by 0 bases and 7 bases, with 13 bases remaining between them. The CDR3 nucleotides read TGCGCCAGCAGCCAAGACAGGGCCGCCGGGGAGCAGTACTTC. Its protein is CASSQDRAAGEQYF.

CDR3 residues: CASSFGGAPQETQYF. As DNA, the CDR3 is TGTGCCAGCAGTTTTGGGGGGGCTCCCCAAGAGACCCAGTACTTC. This chain links TRBV27 with TRBJ2-5; D is possibly TRBD2 (7 bases). Trimming removed 3 bases at V and 1 base at J, with 12 bases between. CDR1 is MNHEY, CDR2 SMNVEV, per germline (reference sequence). The CDR3 contains 15 residues.

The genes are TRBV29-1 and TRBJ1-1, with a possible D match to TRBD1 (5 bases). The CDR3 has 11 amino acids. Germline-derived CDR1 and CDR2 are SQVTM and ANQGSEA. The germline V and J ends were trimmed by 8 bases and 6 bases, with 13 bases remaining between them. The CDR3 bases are TGCAGCCCAAGTTGGGGCGCTGAAGCTTTCTTT. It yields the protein CSPSWGAEAFF.

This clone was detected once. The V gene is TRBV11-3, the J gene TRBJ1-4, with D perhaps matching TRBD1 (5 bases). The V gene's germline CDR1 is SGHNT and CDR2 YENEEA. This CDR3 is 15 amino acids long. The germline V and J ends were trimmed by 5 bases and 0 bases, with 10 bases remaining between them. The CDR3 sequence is CASSIRGATNEKLFF. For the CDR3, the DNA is TGTGCCAGCAGCATTAGGGGTGCAACTAATGAAAAACTGTTTTTT.

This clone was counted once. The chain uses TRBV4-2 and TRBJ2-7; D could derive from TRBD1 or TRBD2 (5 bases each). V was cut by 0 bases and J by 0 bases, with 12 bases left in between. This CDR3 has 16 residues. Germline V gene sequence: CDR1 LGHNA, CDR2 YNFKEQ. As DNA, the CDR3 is TGTGCCAGCAGCCAAGAGGGACCCCGAGGCTCCTACGAGCAGTACTTC. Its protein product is CASSQEGPRGSYEQYF.

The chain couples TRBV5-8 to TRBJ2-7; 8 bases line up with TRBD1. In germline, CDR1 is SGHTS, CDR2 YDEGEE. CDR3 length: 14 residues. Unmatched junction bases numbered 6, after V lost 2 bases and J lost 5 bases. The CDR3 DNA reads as TGTGCCAGCAGCTTCCGGACAGGGTTGAACGAGCAGTACTTC. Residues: CASSFRTGLNEQYF.

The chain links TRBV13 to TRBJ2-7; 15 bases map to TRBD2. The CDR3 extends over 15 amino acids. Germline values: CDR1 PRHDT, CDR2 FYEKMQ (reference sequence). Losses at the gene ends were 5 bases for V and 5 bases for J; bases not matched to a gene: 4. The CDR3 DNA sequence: TGTGCCAGCAGCCGAGGGACTAGCGGGAGGAACGAGCAGTACTTC. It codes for CASSRGTSGRNEQYF.

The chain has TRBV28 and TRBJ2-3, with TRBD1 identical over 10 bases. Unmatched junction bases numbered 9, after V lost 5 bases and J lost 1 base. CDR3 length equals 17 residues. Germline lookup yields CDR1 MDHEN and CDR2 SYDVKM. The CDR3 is CASSPPRGTGGTDTQYF. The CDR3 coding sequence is TGTGCCAGCAGTCCACCCCGGGGGACAGGGGGCACAGATACGCAGTATTTT. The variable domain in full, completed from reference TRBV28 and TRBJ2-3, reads DVKVTQSSRYLVKRTGEKVFLECVQDMDHENMFWYRQDPGLGLRLIYFSYDVKMKEKGDIPEGYSVSREKKERFSLILESASTNQTSMYLCASSPPRGTGGTDTQYFGPGTRLTVL.

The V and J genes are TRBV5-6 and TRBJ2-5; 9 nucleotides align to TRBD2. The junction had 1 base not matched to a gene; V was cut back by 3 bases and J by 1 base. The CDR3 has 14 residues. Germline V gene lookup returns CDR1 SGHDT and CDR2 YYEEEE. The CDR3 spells CASSSAGGQETQYF. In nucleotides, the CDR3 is TGTGCCAGCAGCTCAGCGGGGGGCCAAGAGACCCAGTACTTC. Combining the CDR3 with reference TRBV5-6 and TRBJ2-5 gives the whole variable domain DAGVTQSPTHLIKTRGQQVTLRCSPKSGHDTVSWYQQALGQGPQFIFQYYEEEERQRGNFPDRFSGHQFPNYSSELNVNALLLGDSALYLCASSSAGGQETQYFGPGTRLLVL.

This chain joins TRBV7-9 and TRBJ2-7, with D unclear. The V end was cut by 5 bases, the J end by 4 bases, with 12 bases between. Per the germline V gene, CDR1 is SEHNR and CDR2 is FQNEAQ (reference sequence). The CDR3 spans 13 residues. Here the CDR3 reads CASSPTDEYEQYF. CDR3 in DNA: TGTGCCAGCAGCCCTACGGACGAGTACGAGCAGTACTTC. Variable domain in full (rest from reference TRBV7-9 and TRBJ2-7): DTGVSQNPRHKITKRGQNVTFRCDPISEHNRLYWYRQTLGQGPEFLTYFQNEAQLEKSRLLSDRFSAERPKGSFSTLEIQRTEQGDSAMYLCASSPTDEYEQYFGPGTRLTVT.

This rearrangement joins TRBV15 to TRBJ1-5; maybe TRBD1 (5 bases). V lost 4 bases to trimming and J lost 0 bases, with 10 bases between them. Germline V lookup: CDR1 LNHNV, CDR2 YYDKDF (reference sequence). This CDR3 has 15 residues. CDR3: CATSITGYSNQPQHF. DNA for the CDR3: TGTGCCACCAGCATCACAGGTTATAGCAATCAGCCCCAGCATTTT.

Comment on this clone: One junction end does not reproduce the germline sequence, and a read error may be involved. CDR3 in DNA: TGTGCTAGCAGCCCGGGAGGCCTAGCGGGGCTTAACACCGGGGAGCTGTTTTTT. This encodes CASSPGGLAGLNTGELFF. The gene calls are TRBV7-7 and TRBJ2-2; 9 bases are shared with TRBD2. The CDR3 has 18 amino acids. From germline, CDR1 is SSHAT and CDR2 FNYEAQ (reference sequence).

CDR3 DNA sequence: TGTGCCAGCAGTTTGAGTAACGGTCAGCCCCAGCATTTT. Its protein is CASSLSNGQPQHF. This sequence joins TRBV27 and TRBJ1-5; D unresolved. CDR3 length: 13 residues. The V and J ends lost 3 bases and 6 bases respectively, with 9 bases between them. Per germline, CDR1 MNHEY and CDR2 SMNVEV (reference sequence).

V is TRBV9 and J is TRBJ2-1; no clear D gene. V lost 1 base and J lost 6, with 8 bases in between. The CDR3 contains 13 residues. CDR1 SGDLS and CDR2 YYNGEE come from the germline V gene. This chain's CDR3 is CASSVMGGNEQFF. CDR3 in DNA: TGTGCCAGCAGCGTAATGGGCGGCAATGAGCAGTTCTTC.

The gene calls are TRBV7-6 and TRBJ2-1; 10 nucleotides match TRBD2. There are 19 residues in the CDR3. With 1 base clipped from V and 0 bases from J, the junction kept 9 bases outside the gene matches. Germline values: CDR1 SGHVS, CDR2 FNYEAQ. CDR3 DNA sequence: TGTGCCAGCAGCTTAGTGTCACTAGCGGGGACTGGCTCCTACAATGAGCAGTTCTTC. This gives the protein CASSLVSLAGTGSYNEQFF.

CDR3 residues: CASSEWGYQETQYF. DNA of the CDR3: TGTGCCAGCAGTGAATGGGGATACCAAGAGACCCAGTACTTC. The rearrangement joins TRBV2 to TRBJ2-5; no reliable D call. Germline V gene data show CDR1 as SNHLY and CDR2 as FYNNEI. Trimming stripped 2 bases from V and 0 bases from J, with 7 bases between. The CDR3 is made up of 14 amino acids.

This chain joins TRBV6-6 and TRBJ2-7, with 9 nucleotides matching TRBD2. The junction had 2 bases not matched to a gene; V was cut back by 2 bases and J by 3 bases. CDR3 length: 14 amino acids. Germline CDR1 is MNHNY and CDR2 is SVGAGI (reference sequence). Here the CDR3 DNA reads TGTGCCAGCAGTTACGGCGGGAGGGGCTACGAGCAGTACTTC. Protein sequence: CASSYGGRGYEQYF.

Here the CDR3 reads CASSSGQGRWRNEQFF. CDR3 bases: TGTGCCAGCAGCTCCGGACAGGGGAGGTGGAGGAATGAGCAGTTCTTC. The chain joins TRBV7-8 to TRBJ2-1, with 9 positions matching TRBD1. V lost 4 bases and J lost 7; bases outside the gene matches: 11. CDR3 length equals 16 residues. Germline V lookup: CDR1 SGHVS, CDR2 FQNEAQ.

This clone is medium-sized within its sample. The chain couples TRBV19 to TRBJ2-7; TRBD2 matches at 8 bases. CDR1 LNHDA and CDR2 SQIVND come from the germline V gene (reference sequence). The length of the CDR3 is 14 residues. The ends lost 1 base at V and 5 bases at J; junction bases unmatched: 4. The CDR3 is CASSIAGGLDEQYF. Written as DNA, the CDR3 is TGTGCCAGTAGTATAGCGGGAGGGCTCGACGAGCAGTACTTC.

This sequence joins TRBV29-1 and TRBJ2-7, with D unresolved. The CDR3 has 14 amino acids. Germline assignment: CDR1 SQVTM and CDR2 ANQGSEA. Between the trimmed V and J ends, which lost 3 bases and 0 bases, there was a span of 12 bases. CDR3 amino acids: CSVDGSGSSYEQYF. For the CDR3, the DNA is TGCAGCGTTGATGGGTCAGGTAGCTCCTACGAGCAGTACTTC.

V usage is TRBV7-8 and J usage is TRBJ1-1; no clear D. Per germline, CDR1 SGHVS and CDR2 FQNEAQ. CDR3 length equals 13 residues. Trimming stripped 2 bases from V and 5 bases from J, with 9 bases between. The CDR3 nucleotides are TGTGCCAGCAGCTTACTTGTACGGACTGAAGCTTTCTTT. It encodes CASSLLVRTEAFF.

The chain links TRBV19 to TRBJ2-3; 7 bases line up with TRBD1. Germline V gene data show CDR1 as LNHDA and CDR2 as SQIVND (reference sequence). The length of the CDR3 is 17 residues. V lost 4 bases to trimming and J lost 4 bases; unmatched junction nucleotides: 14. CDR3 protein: CASSTPRQGVMADTQYF. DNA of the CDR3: TGTGCCAGTAGTACCCCCAGACAGGGAGTCATGGCAGATACGCAGTATTTT.

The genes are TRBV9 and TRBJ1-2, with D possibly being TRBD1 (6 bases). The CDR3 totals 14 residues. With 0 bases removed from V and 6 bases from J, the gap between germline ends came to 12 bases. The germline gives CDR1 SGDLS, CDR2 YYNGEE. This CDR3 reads CASSVDRVMNGYTF. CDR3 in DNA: TGTGCCAGCAGCGTAGACAGGGTAATGAATGGCTACACCTTC.

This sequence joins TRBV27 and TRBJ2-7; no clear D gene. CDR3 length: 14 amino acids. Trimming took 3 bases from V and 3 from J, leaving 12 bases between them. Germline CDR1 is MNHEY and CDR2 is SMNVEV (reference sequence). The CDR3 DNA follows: TGTGCCAGCAGTTTTGGCGGAGACGTCTACGAGCAGTACTTC. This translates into CASSFGGDVYEQYF.